These 30 T cell receptor beta chains came from one sample sequenced in a study of early T cells in non-severe SARS-CoV-2 infection. MiXCR, applied by TCRdb to the 5' RACE reads, yields one record per CDR3 protein. The table lists around 63,000 distinct CDR3 sequences, about a tenth of them singletons. The source material was whole blood, sampled at baseline. These receptor sequences come from an adult who was a healthcare worker with PCR-confirmed SARS-CoV-2 infection or an uninfected control (not recorded which).

This clonotype has a count of ten or more. The chain employs TRBV10-3 and TRBJ1-2, with 11 nucleotides matching TRBD1. Per germline, CDR1 ENHRY and CDR2 SYGVKD. The CDR3 has 15 residues. V lost 3 bases and J lost 4; bases outside the gene matches: 4. CDR3 sequence: CAISDGQGAFYGYTF. The CDR3, as DNA: TGTGCCATCAGTGACGGACAGGGGGCTTTCTATGGCTACACCTTC.

This clonotype was seen repeatedly, ten times or more. The CDR3 DNA is TGTGCCATCAAGGACAGTGGCTCTGGAAACACCATATATTTT. It specifies CAIKDSGSGNTIYF. V is TRBV10-3 and J is TRBJ1-3; the D gene is possibly TRBD1 (6 bases). Germline CDR1 ENHRY, CDR2 SYGVKD. The CDR3 is 14 amino acids. V gave up 7 bases and J gave up 0 bases, with 10 bases separating them.

The V call is TRBV5-4, the J call TRBJ2-7, with 7 nucleotides matching TRBD2. Germline V gene data show CDR1 as SGHNT and CDR2 as YYREEE (reference sequence). Trimming cost V 4 bases and J 6 bases; bases outside gene matches: 10. The CDR3 sequence is 14 residues long. Here the CDR3 reads CASSAGRTLGEQYF. In nucleotides, the CDR3 is TGTGCCAGCAGCGCCGGGAGGACTTTGGGCGAGCAGTACTTC.

This clonotype was found many times. This chain uses TRBV4-2 with TRBJ2-1, with unresolved D. CDR1 is LGHNA, CDR2 YNFKEQ, per germline. This CDR3 region has 11 residues. Trimming took 0 bases from V and 11 from J, leaving 5 bases between them. The CDR3 bases are TGTGCCAGCAGCCAAGAACTCAAGCAGTTCTTC. This translates into CASSQELKQFF.

The chain uses TRBV4-3 and TRBJ2-1, with D perhaps given as TRBD1 or TRBD2 (6 bases each). Trimming removed 5 bases from V and 8 bases from J, with 13 bases in between. The CDR3 runs 13 residues. Germline assignment: CDR1 LGHNA and CDR2 YSLEER. The CDR3 DNA sequence: TGCGCCAGCAGCTTATGGGGGGCCGATGAGCAGTTCTTC. Protein product: CASSLWGADEQFF.

This chain uses TRBV28 with TRBJ2-7; 8 bases match TRBD2. With V trimmed by 6 bases and J by 3 bases, 7 bases remained unmatched. The CDR3 spans 14 residues. Germline V gene lookup returns CDR1 MDHEN and CDR2 SYDVKM. The CDR3 DNA reads as TGTGCCAGCAGGACGCGTAGCGGGAACTACGAGCAGTACTTC. Translated, it gives CASRTRSGNYEQYF.

This rearrangement joins TRBV11-1 to TRBJ2-2; D possibly corresponds to TRBD2 (5 bases). Deletions cut 5 bases from V and 7 bases from J, with 11 bases between. Germline assignment: CDR1 SGHAT and CDR2 FQDESV (reference sequence). The CDR3 extends over 13 amino acids. CDR3 protein: CASSDPGNGELFF. The CDR3 DNA is TGTGCCAGCAGCGACCCGGGGAACGGGGAGCTGTTTTTT.

This clonotype showed up just a few times. CDR3 DNA sequence: TGTGCCAGCAGCGTAGCTACGGGGGACACCGGGGAGCTGTTTTTT. Its translation: CASSVATGDTGELFF. This chain joins TRBV9 and TRBJ2-2, with D maybe TRBD2 (6 bases). Per germline, CDR1 SGDLS and CDR2 YYNGEE. CDR3 length equals 15 residues. Deletions cut 0 bases from V and 3 bases from J, with 9 bases between. The full variable domain, its missing parts supplied by reference TRBV9 and TRBJ2-2, is DSGVTQTPKHLITATGQRVTLRCSPRSGDLSVYWYQQSLDQGLQFLIQYYNGEERAKGNILERFSAQQFPDLHSELNLSSLELGDSALYFCASSVATGDTGELFFGEGSRLTVL.

This clonotype was counted ten times or more. The CDR3 sequence is CASSLGGRASGNTIYF. CDR3 nucleotides: TGTGCCAGCAGCCTTGGTGGGAGAGCCTCTGGAAACACCATATATTTT. This chain links TRBV4-2 with TRBJ1-3; unclear D gene. The CDR3 consists of 16 residues. Germline CDR1 and CDR2: LGHNA and YNFKEQ. V shed 4 bases and J shed 0 bases, with 13 bases lying between them.

Concerning this clonotype: The junction does not match germline at one end; this may be a read error. The chain recombines TRBV7-9 with TRBJ2-7; D is perhaps TRBD2 (6 bases). Germline V CDR1 and CDR2: SEHNR, FQNEAQ (reference sequence). CDR3 length: 15 amino acids. The CDR3 protein is CGSSLTLGGSYEQYF. The CDR3 nucleotides are TGTGGCAGCAGCTTAACCCTGGGGGGCTCCTACGAGCAGTACTTC. Together with reference TRBV7-9 and TRBJ2-7, the CDR3 gives the full variable domain: DTGVSQNPRHKITKRGQNVTFRCDPISEHNRLYWYRQTLGQGPEFLTYFQNEAQLEKSRLLSDRFSAERPKGSFSTLEIQRTEQGDSAMYLCGSSLTLGGSYEQYFGPGTRLTVT.

The sample holds a few counts of this clonotype. CDR3 nucleotides: TGTGCCAGCAGTTTTGCTTTCAGTCCAGAGACCCAGTACTTC. This sequence encodes CASSFAFSPETQYF. The rearrangement links TRBV12-3 or TRBV12-4 to TRBJ2-5, with unresolved D. V lost 3 bases and J lost 4, with 12 bases in between. CDR3 length: 14 residues.

This clonotype was found a few times. The V and J genes are TRBV29-1 and TRBJ2-3; 11 bases align to TRBD2. The germline CDR1 and CDR2 sequences are SQVTM and ANQGSEA. This CDR3 spans 15 amino acids. The J segment lost 0 bases and the V segment lost 7 bases, leaving 6 bases of the junction unmatched. In DNA form, the CDR3 reads TGCAGCGCCCCGACTAGCGGGACAAGCACAGATACGCAGTATTTT. Its protein is CSAPTSGTSTDTQYF.

The chain has TRBV20-1 and TRBJ2-1; D gene ambiguous. In germline, CDR1 is DFQATT, CDR2 SNEGSKA (reference sequence). Trimming pared 5 bases from V and 9 bases from J, leaving 17 bases between. This CDR3 is 13 amino acids long. The CDR3: CSASGPTSFEQFF. DNA of the CDR3: TGCAGTGCTTCCGGGCCGACGTCTTTTGAGCAGTTCTTC.

DNA for the CDR3: TGTGCCAGCCGGGAGGGGGCGAGGGATAATCAGCCCCAGCATTTT. The encoded protein is CASREGARDNQPQHF. This chain links TRBV6-2 or TRBV6-3 with TRBJ1-5, with 7 positions matching TRBD1. The CDR3 is 15 amino acids. CDR1 and CDR2 from the germline V gene are MNHEY and SVGEGT. V was clipped by 8 bases and J by 4 bases; unmatched bases: 11.

The rearrangement links TRBV20-1 to TRBJ2-3; TRBD2 aligns across 14 bases. The CDR3 consists of 20 residues. CDR1 DFQATT and CDR2 SNEGSKA come from the germline V gene (reference sequence). J gave up 0 bases and V 1 base, and 12 bases lay outside the gene matches. The CDR3 reads CSARGRGLAGEGGSTDTQYF. CDR3 in DNA: TGCAGTGCTAGAGGTCGGGGACTAGCGGGAGAAGGTGGAAGCACAGATACGCAGTATTTT.

The sample holds many counts of this clonotype. The chain recombines TRBV20-1 with TRBJ2-7; TRBD1 matches 7 bases. CDR3 length: 16 amino acids. The germline V gene has CDR1 DFQATT and CDR2 SNEGSKA (reference sequence). J was trimmed by 2 bases and V by 0 bases; bases with no gene match: 10. CDR3 bases: TGCAGTGCTAGAGATCCGTTAGGGACAGACGCCTACGAGCAGTACTTC. This gives the protein CSARDPLGTDAYEQYF.

This clonotype was observed a handful of times. V and J are TRBV14 and TRBJ1-5; no clear D gene. This CDR3 comprises 13 residues. Looked up from germline, CDR1 is SGHDN and CDR2 is FVKESK. Trimming removed 0 bases from V and 6 bases from J, with 6 bases in between. In DNA form, the CDR3 reads TGTGCCAGCAGCCAAGATTGGAGTCAGCCCCAGCATTTT. Translation gives CASSQDWSQPQHF.

This clonotype came up a few times. This chain links TRBV21-1 with TRBJ2-1; TRBD2, the table's D call, lacks a check against the DNA. TRBV21-1 is a recognized pseudogene. The CDR3 is made up of 14 amino acids. CDR3 protein: CASSKGLAGNEQFF. The CDR3 bases are TGTGCCAGCAGCAAAGGACTAGCGGGCAATGAGCAGTTCTTC.

The chain has TRBV9 and TRBJ1-1; a weak D match, TRBD1 (6 bases). CDR1 is SGDLS and CDR2 is YYNGEE in the germline V gene. Trimming shortened V by 0 bases and J by 1 base, and 10 bases separated the two germline ends. The CDR3 runs 15 residues. The CDR3 here is CASSVGGHRNTEAFF. Here the CDR3 DNA reads TGTGCCAGCAGCGTAGGGGGACACCGGAACACTGAAGCTTTCTTT.

This clonotype was detected only a few times. This chain connects TRBV2 to TRBJ1-6; 8 bases fit TRBD1. J lost 10 bases, V lost 6 bases, and 8 bases had no gene match. Germline CDR1 reads SNHLY; CDR2 reads FYNNEI. The CDR3 length is 14 residues. DNA of the CDR3: TGTGCCAGCAGAGAACAGGGGGGGGGATCACCCCTCCACTTT. Encoded protein: CASREQGGGSPLHF.

The chain couples TRBV7-9 to TRBJ2-5; TRBD2 aligns across 13 bases. Trimming cost V 6 bases and J 5 bases; bases outside gene matches: 15. The CDR3 has 18 amino acids. The V gene's germline CDR1 is SEHNR and CDR2 FQNEAQ (reference sequence). The CDR3 DNA reads TGTGCCAGCAGACCACTAGCGGGAGGGTCCGGGCGGATTGAGACCCAGTACTTC. Residues: CASRPLAGGSGRIETQYF.

The V call is TRBV11-1, the J call TRBJ2-3; the match to TRBD1 covers 8 bases. This CDR3 spans 17 amino acids. The V gene end was trimmed by 0 bases and the J gene end by 4 bases; junction bases not matched to a gene: 9. Germline V gene data show CDR1 as SGHAT and CDR2 as FQDESV (reference sequence). CDR3 sequence (DNA): TGTGCCAGCAGCTTAGCGGGCCCGGGACAGGCCCCAGATACGCAGTATTTT. It yields the protein CASSLAGPGQAPDTQYF.

Only a few counts were recorded for this clonotype. The genes are TRBV29-1 and TRBJ2-7; TRBD2 agrees at 8 bases. V was pared by 7 bases and J by 0 bases, with 8 bases of the junction left unmatched. There are 14 residues in the CDR3. CDR1 is SQVTM and CDR2 is ANQGSEA in the germline V gene. CDR3: CSATPGTSSYEQYF. CDR3 nucleotides: TGCAGCGCTACCCCCGGGACTAGCTCCTACGAGCAGTACTTC.

Concerning this clonotype itself: The junction shows a germline mismatch at one end, possibly a read error. The gene calls are TRBV7-7 and TRBJ2-2, with TRBD2 matching over 7 bases. The CDR3 extends over 15 amino acids. Germline V lookup: CDR1 SSHAT, CDR2 FNYEAQ (reference sequence). The CDR3 nucleotides are TGTGCTAGCAGCCCCAGCGGGGCAAACACCGGGGAGCTGTTTTTT. It yields the protein CASSPSGANTGELFF. The full variable domain, in which reference TRBV7-7 and TRBJ2-2 provide the parts outside the CDR3, is GAGVSQSPRYKVTKRGQDVTLRCDPISSHATLYWYQQALGQGPEFLTYFNYEAQPDKSGLPSDRFSAERPEGSISTLTIQRTEQRDSAMYRCASSPSGANTGELFFGEGSRLTVL.

In its sample, this clonotype was seen a few times. The chain carries TRBV5-1 and TRBJ1-5, with D possibly TRBD1 on 6 matching bases. Between the trimmed V and J ends, which lost 1 base and 0 bases, there was a span of 35 bases. This CDR3 contains 24 residues. Germline V gene data show CDR1 as SGHRS and CDR2 as YFSETQ. In DNA, the CDR3 is TGCGCCAGCAGCTTGTCGAAGTCCCGAAAGACAGGTTTACTCCTCTGCTATAGCAATCAGCCCCAGCATTTT. It yields the protein CASSLSKSRKTGLLLCYSNQPQHF. The full variable domain, its missing parts supplied by reference TRBV5-1 and TRBJ1-5, is KAGVTQTPRYLIKTRGQQVTLSCSPISGHRSVSWYQQTPGQGLQFLFEYFSETQRNKGNFPGRFSGRQFSNSRSEMNVSTLELGDSALYLCASSLSKSRKTGLLLCYSNQPQHFGDGTRLSIL.

The table lists this clonotype with many counts. The CDR3 reads CASSQDSHGGNKNIQYF. CDR3 DNA: TGCGCCAGCAGCCAAGATTCGCACGGGGGAAACAAAAACATTCAGTACTTC. V usage is TRBV4-3 and J usage is TRBJ2-4; perhaps TRBD2 as D (6 bases). The CDR3 loop spans 17 amino acids. Germline CDR1 is LGHNA and CDR2 is YSLEER. The germline V and J ends were trimmed by 0 bases and 3 bases, with 15 bases remaining between them.

This clonotype was seen repeatedly, ten times or more. The chain combines TRBV11-2 with TRBJ2-1; 13 bases are a match to TRBD2. Germline V gene data show CDR1 as SGHAT and CDR2 as FQNNGV. V was clipped by 5 bases and J by 6 bases; unmatched bases: 7. The CDR3 totals 16 residues. CDR3 bases: TGTGCCAGCAGCCCCCGGACTAGCGGGAGTCCCAATGAGCAGTTCTTC. Its translation is CASSPRTSGSPNEQFF.

This clonotype was counted a few times. The rearrangement links TRBV7-9 to TRBJ2-7, with 12 bases fitting TRBD2. The V gene end was trimmed by 2 bases and the J gene end by 3 bases; junction bases not matched to a gene: 5. CDR1 SEHNR and CDR2 FQNEAQ come from the germline V gene (reference sequence). The CDR3 is 16 residues long. The CDR3 protein is CASSLSLGLAGYEQYF. The DNA for the CDR3 is TGTGCCAGCAGCTTATCGCTGGGACTAGCGGGCTACGAGCAGTACTTC.

This clonotype was seen a handful of times. The rearrangement uses TRBV7-8 and TRBJ2-3; D ambiguous. Germline lookup yields CDR1 SGHVS and CDR2 FQNEAQ. Trimming shortened V by 2 bases and J by 0 bases, and 15 bases separated the two germline ends. The CDR3 spans 17 residues. The CDR3 nucleotides read TGTGCCAGCAGCTTATGGGGTGTAGGAGCTAGCACAGATACGCAGTATTTT. Amino acid sequence: CASSLWGVGASTDTQYF.

This clonotype occurred a few times. Sequence at one end of the junction differs from germline and may be a read error. The V and J genes are TRBV11-2 and TRBJ2-3; maybe TRBD1 (6 bases). There are 14 residues in the CDR3. Germline V gives CDR1 SGHAT, CDR2 FQNNGV. CDR3 DNA sequence: TGTGCCAGCAGCCTAGACAGGTACACAGATACGCAGTATTTT. This sequence encodes CASSLDRYTDTQYF.